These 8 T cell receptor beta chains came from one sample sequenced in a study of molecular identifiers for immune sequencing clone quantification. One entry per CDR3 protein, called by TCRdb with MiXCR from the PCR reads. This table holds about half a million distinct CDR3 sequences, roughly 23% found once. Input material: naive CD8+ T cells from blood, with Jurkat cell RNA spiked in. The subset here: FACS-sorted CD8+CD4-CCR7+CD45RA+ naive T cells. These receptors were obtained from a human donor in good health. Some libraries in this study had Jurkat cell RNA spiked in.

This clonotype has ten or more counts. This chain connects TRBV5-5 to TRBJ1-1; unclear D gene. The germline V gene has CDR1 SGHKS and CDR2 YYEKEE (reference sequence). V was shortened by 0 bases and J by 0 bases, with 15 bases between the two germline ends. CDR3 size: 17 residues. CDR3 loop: CASSLDEARTMNTEAFF. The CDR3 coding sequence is TGTGCCAGCAGCTTGGACGAAGCCAGGACCATGAACACTGAAGCTTTCTTT. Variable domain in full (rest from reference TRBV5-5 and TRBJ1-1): DAGVTQSPTHLIKTRGQQVTLRCSPISGHKSVSWYQQVLGQGPQFIFQYYEKEERGRGNFPDRFSARQFPNYSSELNVNALLLGDSALYLCASSLDEARTMNTEAFFGQGTRLTVV.

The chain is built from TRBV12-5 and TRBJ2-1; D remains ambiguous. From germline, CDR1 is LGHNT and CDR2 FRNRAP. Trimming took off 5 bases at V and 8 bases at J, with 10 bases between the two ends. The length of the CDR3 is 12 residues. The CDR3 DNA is TGTGCTAGTGGTGACGGATACCATGAGCAGTTCTTC. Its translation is CASGDGYHEQFF. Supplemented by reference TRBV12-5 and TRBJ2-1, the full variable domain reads DARVTQTPRHKVTEMGQEVTMRCQPILGHNTVFWYRQTMMQGLELLAYFRNRAPLDDSGMPKDRFSAEMPDATLATLKIQPSEPRDSAVYFCASGDGYHEQFFGPGTRLTVL.

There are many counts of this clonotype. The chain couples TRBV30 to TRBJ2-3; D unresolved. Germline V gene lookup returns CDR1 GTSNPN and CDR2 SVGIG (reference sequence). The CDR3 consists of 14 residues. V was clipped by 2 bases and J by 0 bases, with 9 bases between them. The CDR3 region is CAWSRTDSTDTQYF. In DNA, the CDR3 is TGTGCCTGGAGTAGGACGGACAGCACAGATACGCAGTATTTT.

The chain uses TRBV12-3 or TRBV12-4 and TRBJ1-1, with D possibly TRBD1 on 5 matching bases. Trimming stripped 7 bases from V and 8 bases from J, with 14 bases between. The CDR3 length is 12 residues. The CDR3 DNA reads TGTGCCAGCAATACCATGGGGGGGGAAGCTTTCTTT. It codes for CASNTMGGEAFF.

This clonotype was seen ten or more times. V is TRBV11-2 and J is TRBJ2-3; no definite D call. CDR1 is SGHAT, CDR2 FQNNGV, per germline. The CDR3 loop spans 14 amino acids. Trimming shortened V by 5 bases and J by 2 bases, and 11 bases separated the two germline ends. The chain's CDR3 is CASSRSTDTDTQYF. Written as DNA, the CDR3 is TGTGCCAGCAGCCGGAGTACCGACACAGATACGCAGTATTTT.

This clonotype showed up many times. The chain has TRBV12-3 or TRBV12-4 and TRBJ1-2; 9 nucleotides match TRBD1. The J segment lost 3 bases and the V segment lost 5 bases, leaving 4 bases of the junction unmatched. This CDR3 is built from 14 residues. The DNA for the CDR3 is TGTGCCAGCAGTCCCACAGGGGGCGACTATGGCTACACCTTC. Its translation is CASSPTGGDYGYTF.

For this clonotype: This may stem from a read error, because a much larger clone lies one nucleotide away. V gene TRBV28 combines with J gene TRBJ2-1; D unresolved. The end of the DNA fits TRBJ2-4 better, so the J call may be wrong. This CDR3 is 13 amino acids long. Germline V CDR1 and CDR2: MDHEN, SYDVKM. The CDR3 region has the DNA TGTGCCGGCAGTTTAGGTTCGGCAAACATTCAGTACTTC. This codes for CAGSLGSANIQYF.

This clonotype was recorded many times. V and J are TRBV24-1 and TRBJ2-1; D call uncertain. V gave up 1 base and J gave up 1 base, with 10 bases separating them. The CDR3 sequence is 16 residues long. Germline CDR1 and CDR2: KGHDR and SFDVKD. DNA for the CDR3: TGTGCCACCAGTGATTTAGAACCCTCATCCTACAATGAGCAGTTCTTC. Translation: CATSDLEPSSYNEQFF.